The clone carrying this TCR beta chain was detected many times. The target antigen is unknown. V was pared by 3 bases and J by 2 bases, with 5 bases between. This CDR3 region has 13 residues. TCRdb recomputed calls from the reads with MiXCR, one row per CDR3 protein. This sample has fewer than 850,000 distinct CDR3 sequences, with approximately 32% found just once. This record belongs to a study of T cell repertoires in cytomegalovirus infection. Regarding the study as a whole: Using cumulative public TCR beta family frequency, the authors identified those who carried CMV together with the relevant HLA. The response measured ex vivo was dominated by TCR beta clonotypes (HLA-C-restricted and CMV-specific).

Here the sequenced sample was cultured CD8+ T cells from PBMCs, taken from culture after CMV antigen stimulation. The receptor comes from a human donor in good health (CMV status not recorded). Some clones in this sample may be carry-over from other donors' samples. The gene calls are TRBV12-3 or TRBV12-4 and TRBJ2-1; D ambiguous. CDR3 nucleotide sequence: TGTGCCAGCAGTTTCTCCCCCTACAATGAGCAGTTCTTC. Translated, it gives CASSFSPYNEQFF.